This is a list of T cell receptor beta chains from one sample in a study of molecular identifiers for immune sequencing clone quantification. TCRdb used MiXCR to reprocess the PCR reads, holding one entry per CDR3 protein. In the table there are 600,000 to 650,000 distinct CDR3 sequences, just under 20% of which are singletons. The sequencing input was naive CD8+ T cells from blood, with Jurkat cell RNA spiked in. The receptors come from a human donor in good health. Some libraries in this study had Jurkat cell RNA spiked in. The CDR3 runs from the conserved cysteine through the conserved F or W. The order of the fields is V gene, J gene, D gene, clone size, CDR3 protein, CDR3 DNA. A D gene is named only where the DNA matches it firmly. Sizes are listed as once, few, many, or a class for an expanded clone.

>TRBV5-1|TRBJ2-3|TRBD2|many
CASRPAGYLDTQYF
TGCGCCAGCAGGCCAGCGGGATACCTAGATACGCAGTATTTT
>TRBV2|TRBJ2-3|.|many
CANNAELTDTQYF
TGTGCCAACAACGCGGAGCTGACAGATACGCAGTATTTT
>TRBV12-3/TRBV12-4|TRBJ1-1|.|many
CASSFYRENTEAFF
TGTGCCAGCAGTTTTTACAGGGAAAACACTGAAGCTTTCTTT
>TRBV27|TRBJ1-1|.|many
CASRGVAENTEAFF
TGTGCCAGCAGAGGGGTTGCAGAGAACACTGAAGCTTTCTTT
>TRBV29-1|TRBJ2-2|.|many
CSVVVSGRGGELFF
TGCAGCGTTGTCGTGTCAGGTCGGGGCGGGGAGCTGTTTTTT
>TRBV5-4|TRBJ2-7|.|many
CASTNAGFEQYF
TGTGCCAGCACCAATGCCGGGTTCGAGCAGTACTTC
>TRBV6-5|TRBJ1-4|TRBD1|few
CASSKTGTGTLATNEKLFF
TGTGCCAGCAGTAAAACCGGGACAGGGACCCTTGCAACTAATGAAAAACTGTTTTTT
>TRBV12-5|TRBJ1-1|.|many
CASGLDPTSEAFF
TGTGCTAGTGGTTTGGACCCTACCAGTGAAGCTTTCTTT
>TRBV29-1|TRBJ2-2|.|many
CSVEGREATGELFF
TGCAGCGTTGAGGGCAGGGAGGCCACCGGGGAGCTGTTTTTT
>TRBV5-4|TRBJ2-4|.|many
CASSEGTNIQYF
TGTGCCAGCAGCGAGGGGACGAACATTCAGTACTTC
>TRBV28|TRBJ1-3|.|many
CASSSGGFRSGNTIYF
TGTGCCAGCAGTTCGGGAGGTTTTCGATCTGGAAACACCATATATTTT
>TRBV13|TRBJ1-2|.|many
CASSSSDETPNYGYTF
TGTGCCAGCAGCTCCTCCGACGAAACCCCTAACTATGGCTACACCTTC
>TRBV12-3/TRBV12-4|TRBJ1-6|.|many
CASSFRGPWNSPLHF
TGTGCCAGCAGTTTCCGGGGCCCCTGGAATTCACCCCTCCACTTT
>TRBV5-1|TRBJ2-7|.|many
CASRGDYSGDYEQYF
TGCGCCAGCAGAGGTGACTACTCGGGGGACTACGAGCAGTACTTC
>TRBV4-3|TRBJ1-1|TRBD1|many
CASSQDAQGAGPTEAFF
TGCGCCAGCAGCCAAGATGCCCAGGGGGCGGGACCCACTGAAGCTTTCTTT
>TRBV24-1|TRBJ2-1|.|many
CATSDLQRGEQFF
TGTGCCACCAGTGATTTGCAACGGGGAGAGCAGTTCTTC